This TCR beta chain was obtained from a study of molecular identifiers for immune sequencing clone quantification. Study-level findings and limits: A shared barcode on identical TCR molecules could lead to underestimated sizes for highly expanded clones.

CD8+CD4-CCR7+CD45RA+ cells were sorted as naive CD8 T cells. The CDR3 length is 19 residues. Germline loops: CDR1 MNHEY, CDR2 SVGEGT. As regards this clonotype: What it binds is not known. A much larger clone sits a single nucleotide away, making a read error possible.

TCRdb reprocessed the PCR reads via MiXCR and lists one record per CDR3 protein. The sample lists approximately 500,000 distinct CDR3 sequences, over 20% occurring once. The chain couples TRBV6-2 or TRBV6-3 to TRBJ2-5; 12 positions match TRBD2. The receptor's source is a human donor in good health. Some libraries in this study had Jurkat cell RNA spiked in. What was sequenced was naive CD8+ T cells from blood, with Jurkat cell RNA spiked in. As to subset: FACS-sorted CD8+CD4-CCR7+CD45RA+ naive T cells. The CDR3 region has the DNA TGTGCCAGCAGTTATCAAACGCTGAGACTAGCGGGAGTCGAAGAGGCCCAGTACTTC. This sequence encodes CASSYQTLRLAGVEEAQYF.